This T cell receptor (beta chain) was profiled in a study of CD8+CD57+ T cells in acquired aplastic anemia. Individuals selected for sequencing had exhibited CD8+CD57+ cell expansion on flow cytometry. Patients had received no therapy at the time of blood sampling. The CDR3 is 12 amino acids. Germline CDR1 and CDR2: ENHRY and SYGVKD. The V gene lost 7 bases and the J gene lost 6 bases, with 12 bases spanning the gap. Investigators profiled TCR beta VDJ and CDR3 from genomic DNA template. TCRdb processed the reads anew with MiXCR; each CDR3 protein has one entry. Here the sample spans hundreds of thousands of distinct CDR3 sequences, approximately 45% being singletons. Overall study findings and caveats: Patients and healthy controls showed no significant CD8+ Simpson's diversity difference. Sharing between patients and controls was observed for 25 to 30 CD8+ CDR3 sequences.

A word on this clonotype: The antigen remains unidentified.

The source material was sorted CD4+, CD8+, or CD8+CD57+ T cells (not recorded which) from PBMCs. This receptor was taken from a human donor with aplastic anemia. The chain carries TRBV10-3 and TRBJ1-2, with D maybe TRBD1 (5 bases). The DNA of the CDR3 is TGTGCCATCACGGGGGATAGGAATGGCTACACCTTC. Its protein is CAITGDRNGYTF.